This TCR beta chain was captured by sequencing in a study of response to subunit inactivated influenza vaccine. V lost 1 base, J lost 8 bases, and 21 bases lay in between. Germline CDR1 LGHNA, CDR2 YNFKEQ. The CDR3 runs 17 residues. TCRdb re-analysed the RT-PCR reads in MiXCR, keeping a single row per CDR3 protein. The sample records about 540,000 distinct CDR3 sequences, less than 25% being singletons. The sample also formed part of further work on T cells expressing NK-cell markers. That paper states: Beta-chain TCR cDNA was generated via 5'RACE template switching with UMIs. It was sorted CD3+CD56-NKG2C+, CD3+CD56+NKG2C- and CD3+CD56+NKG2C+ T cells that provided the TCR beta repertoires. Restriction of sorting to alpha-beta TCR T cells was accomplished in several experiments using an anti-gamma-delta TCR antibody.

The chain carries TRBV4-2 and TRBJ2-1; either TRBD1 or TRBD2 may fit D (5 bases each). Sequenced here: CD4+ T cells sorted from PBMCs, sampled roughly 12 days after vaccination. The receptor's source is a man between 45 and 60 years old who received an inactivated influenza vaccine. CDR3 protein: CASSQGRGVSELDEQFF. The DNA for the CDR3 is TGTGCCAGCAGCCAAGGGAGAGGGGTCTCTGAACTGGATGAGCAGTTCTTC.